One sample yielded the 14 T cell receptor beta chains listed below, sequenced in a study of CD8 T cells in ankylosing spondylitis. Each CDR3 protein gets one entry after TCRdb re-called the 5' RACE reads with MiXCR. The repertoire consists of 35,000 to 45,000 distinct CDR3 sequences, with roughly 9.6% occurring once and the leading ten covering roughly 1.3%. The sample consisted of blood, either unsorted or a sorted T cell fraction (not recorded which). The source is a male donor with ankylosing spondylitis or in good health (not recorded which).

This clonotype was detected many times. CDR3 sequence (DNA): TGTGCCAGCAGCCGCGGGCCCGGAGGCTACGAGCAGTACTTC. It yields the protein CASSRGPGGYEQYF. The chain has TRBV14 and TRBJ2-7; tentatively, D is TRBD2 (5 bases). V gave up 4 bases and J gave up 3 bases, with 13 bases separating them. The CDR3 consists of 14 residues. The germline CDR1 and CDR2 sequences are SGHDN and FVKESK.

The chain's CDR3 is CASSFVLAVDEQFF. The DNA for the CDR3 is TGTGCCAGCAGCTTTGTACTAGCCGTGGATGAGCAGTTCTTC. The rearrangement links TRBV11-3 to TRBJ2-1, with D possibly matching TRBD2 (6 bases). The germline V gene encodes CDR1 SGHNT and CDR2 YENEEA. V lost 3 bases and J 8 bases, leaving 14 bases between the germline ends. The CDR3 runs 14 residues.

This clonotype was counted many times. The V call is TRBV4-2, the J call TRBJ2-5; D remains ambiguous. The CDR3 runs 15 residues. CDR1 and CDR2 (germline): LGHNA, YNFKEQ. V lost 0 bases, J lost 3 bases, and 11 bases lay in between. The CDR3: CASSQEINREETQYF. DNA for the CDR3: TGTGCCAGCAGCCAAGAGATAAATCGGGAAGAGACCCAGTACTTC.

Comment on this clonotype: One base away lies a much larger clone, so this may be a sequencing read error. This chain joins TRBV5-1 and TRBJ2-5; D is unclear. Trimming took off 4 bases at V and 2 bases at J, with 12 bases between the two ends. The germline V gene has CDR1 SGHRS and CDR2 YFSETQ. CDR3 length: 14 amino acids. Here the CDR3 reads CASSPFDSQETQYF. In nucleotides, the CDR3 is TGCGCCAGCAGCCCGTTTGACTCACAAGAGACCCAGTACTTC.

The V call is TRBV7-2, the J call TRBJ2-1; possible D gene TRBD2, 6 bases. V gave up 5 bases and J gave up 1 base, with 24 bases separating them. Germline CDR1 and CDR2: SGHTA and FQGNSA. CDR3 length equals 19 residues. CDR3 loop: CASSDPGGADFPSYNEQFF. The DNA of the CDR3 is TGTGCCAGCAGCGATCCGGGCGGGGCAGACTTCCCGTCCTACAATGAGCAGTTCTTC.

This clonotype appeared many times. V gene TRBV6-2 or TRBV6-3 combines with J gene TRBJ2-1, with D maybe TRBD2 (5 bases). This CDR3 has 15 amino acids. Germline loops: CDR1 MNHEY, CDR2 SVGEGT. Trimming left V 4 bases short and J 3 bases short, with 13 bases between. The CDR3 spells CASSSWLARYNEQFF. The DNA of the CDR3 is TGTGCCAGCAGTTCGTGGCTAGCTCGCTACAATGAGCAGTTCTTC.

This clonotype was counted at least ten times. CDR3 coding DNA: TGTGCCAGCAGCCTGGGACAGTGGGGAAACACCATATATTTT. Its protein is CASSLGQWGNTIYF. The chain joins TRBV3-1 to TRBJ1-3; 7 positions match TRBD1. Germline trimming cut 4 bases from V and 4 bases from J; bases unmatched to any gene: 4. Germline loops: CDR1 LGHDT, CDR2 YNNKEL (reference sequence). The CDR3 length is 14 residues. Full variable domain (outside the CDR3, taken from reference TRBV3-1 and TRBJ1-3): DTAVSQTPKYLVTQMGNDKSIKCEQNLGHDTMYWYKQDSKKFLKIMFSYNNKELIINETVPNRFSPKSPDKAHLNLHINSLELGDSAVYFCASSLGQWGNTIYFGEGSWLTVV.

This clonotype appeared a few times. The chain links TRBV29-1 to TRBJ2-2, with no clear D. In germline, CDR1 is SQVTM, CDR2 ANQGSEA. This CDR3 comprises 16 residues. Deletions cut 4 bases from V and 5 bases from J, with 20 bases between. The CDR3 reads CSVGGTGGIGTGELFF. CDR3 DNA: TGCAGCGTTGGGGGTACTGGTGGGATAGGGACCGGGGAGCTGTTTTTT.

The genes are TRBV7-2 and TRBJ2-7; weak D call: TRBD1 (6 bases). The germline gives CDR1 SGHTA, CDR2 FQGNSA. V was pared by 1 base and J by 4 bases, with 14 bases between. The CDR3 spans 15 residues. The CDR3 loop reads CASSLDPGVQYEQYF. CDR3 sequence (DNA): TGTGCCAGCAGCTTAGATCCAGGGGTCCAATACGAGCAGTACTTC.

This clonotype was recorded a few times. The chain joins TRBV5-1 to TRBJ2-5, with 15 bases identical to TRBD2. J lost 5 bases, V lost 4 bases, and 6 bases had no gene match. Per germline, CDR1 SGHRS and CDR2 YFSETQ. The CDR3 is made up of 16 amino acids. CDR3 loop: CASSPGLAGGFETQYF. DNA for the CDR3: TGCGCCAGCAGCCCGGGACTAGCGGGGGGTTTCGAGACCCAGTACTTC.

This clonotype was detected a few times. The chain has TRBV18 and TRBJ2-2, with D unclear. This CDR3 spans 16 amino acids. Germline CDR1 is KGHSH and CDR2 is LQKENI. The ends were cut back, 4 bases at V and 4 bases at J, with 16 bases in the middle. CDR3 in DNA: TGTGCCAGCTCACGTACTTTCGGTGAGGCCACCGGGGAGCTGTTTTTT. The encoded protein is CASSRTFGEATGELFF.

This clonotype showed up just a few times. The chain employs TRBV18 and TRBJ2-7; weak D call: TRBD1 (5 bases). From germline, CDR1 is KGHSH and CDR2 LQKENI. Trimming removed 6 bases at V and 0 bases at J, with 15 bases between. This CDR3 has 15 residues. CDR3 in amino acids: CASSATVLSSYEQYF. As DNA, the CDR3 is TGTGCCAGCTCCGCGACAGTCCTTAGCTCCTACGAGCAGTACTTC.

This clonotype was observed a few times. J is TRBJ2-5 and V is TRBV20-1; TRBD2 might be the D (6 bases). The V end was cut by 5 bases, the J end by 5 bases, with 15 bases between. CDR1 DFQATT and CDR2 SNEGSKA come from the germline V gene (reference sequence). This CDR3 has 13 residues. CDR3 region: CSAAGPLSETQYF. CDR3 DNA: TGCAGTGCTGCGGGGCCCCTTAGCGAGACCCAGTACTTC.

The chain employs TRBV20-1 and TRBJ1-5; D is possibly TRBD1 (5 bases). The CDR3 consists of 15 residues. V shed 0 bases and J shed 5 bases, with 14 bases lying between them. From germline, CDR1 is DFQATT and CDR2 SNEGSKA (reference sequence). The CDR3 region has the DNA TGCAGTGCTAGAGACGGGGGGGACGGACATCAGCCCCAGCATTTT. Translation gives CSARDGGDGHQPQHF.